The rows below give T cell receptor beta chains drawn from one sample of a study of blood T cell repertoires in COVID-19. Produced via immunoSEQ multiplex PCR; TCRdb's table is partial and in-frame only. In the table there are roughly 100,000 clones, approximately 80% of which are singletons. Sequencing used peripheral blood. The receptors were sampled from a human donor in a cohort sampled during active COVID-19. CDR3s include the opening cysteine and the closing phenylalanine or tryptophan. A D gene is named only where the DNA matches it firmly. Clone size appears in some rows only: once, few, many, or a class for an expanded clone.

V,D,size,J,DNA,CDR3
TRBV3-1/TRBV3-2,TRBD2,.,TRBJ2-1,TGTGCCAGCACCACTTCTAGAGCGGGGAGCTCCTACAATGAGCAGTTCTTC,CASTTSRAGSSYNEQFF
TRBV12-3/TRBV12-4,.,.,TRBJ2-2,TGTGCCAGCAGTTTTTGGGGGGGCGAGCTGTTTTTT,CASSFWGGELFF
TRBV7-2,.,few,TRBJ1-2,TGTGCCAGCAGCCTAAGGACGGGGGGCAGCTATGGCTACACCTTC,CASSLRTGGSYGYTF
TRBV7-8,TRBD1,.,TRBJ2-5,TGTGCCAGCAGCCCTCAGGCCGGGACAGCCCCGACCCAGTACTTC,CASSPQAGTAPTQYF
TRBV18,TRBD1,.,TRBJ2-5,TGTGCCAGCTCACCTAGGACAGGGGTAGGGGAGACCCAGTACTTC,CASSPRTGVGETQYF
TRBV6-5,.,.,TRBJ2-7,TGTGCCAGCACCCAAGTAGGAGGCGAGCAGTACTTC,CASTQVGGEQYF
TRBV28,.,.,TRBJ2-5,TGTGCCAGCAGTTTCCTCGGGGAAGGAGAAGAGACCCAGTACTTC,CASSFLGEGEETQYF
TRBV7-2,.,.,TRBJ2-1,TGTGCCAGCAAAGGGGCCAGGGGCTACAATGAGCAGTTCTTC,CASKGARGYNEQFF
TRBV6-1,TRBD1,.,TRBJ2-5,TGTGCCAGCAGTGAAGCGACAGGGGTCGAGACCCAGTACTTC,CASSEATGVETQYF
TRBV5-1,TRBD1,.,TRBJ1-1,TGCGCCAGCAGCTTTATGCTCCCGGGACAGGGGGCGCCTGACTCTGAAGCTTTCTTT,CASSFMLPGQGAPDSEAFF
TRBV7-2,TRBD1,.,TRBJ1-1,TGTGCCAGCAGCTTCATAGAGGGGGCCGCGCCAGCTTTCTTT,CASSFIEGAAPAFF
TRBV5-1,.,.,TRBJ2-2,TGCGCCAGCAGCCCCGGGACACCGAACACCGGGGAGCTGTTTTTT,CASSPGTPNTGELFF
TRBV7-2,TRBD2,.,TRBJ2-3,TGTGCCAGCAGCCCTTATCGCGGGGGAGCTAGCACAGATACGCAGTATTTT,CASSPYRGGASTDTQYF
TRBV14,TRBD1,.,TRBJ2-7,TGTGCCAGCAGCCCGACAGGGGCGCCCGAGCAGTACTTC,CASSPTGAPEQYF
TRBV7-2,.,.,TRBJ2-7,TGTGCCAGCACCGTATACAGGGTCTCCTTCTACGAGCAGTACTTC,CASTVYRVSFYEQYF
TRBV2,.,.,TRBJ1-6,TGTGCCAGCAGTGGGCCGCCTAATTCACCCCTCCACTTT,CASSGPPNSPLHF
TRBV5-4,.,.,TRBJ1-1,TGTGCCAGCAGCACCGGGTCGCGACAGGTTGAAGCTTTCTTT,CASSTGSRQVEAFF
TRBV7-2,TRBD2,many,TRBJ2-5,TGTGCCAGCAGCTCCCATCCCGGACTAGCGGGGGAAGAGACCCAGTACTTC,CASSSHPGLAGEETQYF